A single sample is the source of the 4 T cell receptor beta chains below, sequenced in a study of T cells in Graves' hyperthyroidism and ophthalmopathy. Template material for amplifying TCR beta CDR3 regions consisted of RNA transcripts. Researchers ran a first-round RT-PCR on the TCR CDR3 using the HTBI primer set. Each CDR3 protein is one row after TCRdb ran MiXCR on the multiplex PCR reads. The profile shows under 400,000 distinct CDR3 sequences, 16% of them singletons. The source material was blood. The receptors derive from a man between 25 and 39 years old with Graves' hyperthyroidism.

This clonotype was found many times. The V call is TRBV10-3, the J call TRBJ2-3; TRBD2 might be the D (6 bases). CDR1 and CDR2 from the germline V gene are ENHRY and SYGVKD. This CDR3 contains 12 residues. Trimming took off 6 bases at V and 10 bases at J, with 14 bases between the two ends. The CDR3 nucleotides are TGTGCCATCAGCACGGGAGAAGGAGCGCAGTATTTT. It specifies CAISTGEGAQYF.

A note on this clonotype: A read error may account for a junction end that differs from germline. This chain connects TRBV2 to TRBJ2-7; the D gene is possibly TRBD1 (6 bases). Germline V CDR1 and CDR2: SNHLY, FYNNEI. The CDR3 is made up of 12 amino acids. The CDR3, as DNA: TGTACCAGCAGGGTTGACAGGCCCGAGCAGTACTTC. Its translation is CTSRVDRPEQYF.

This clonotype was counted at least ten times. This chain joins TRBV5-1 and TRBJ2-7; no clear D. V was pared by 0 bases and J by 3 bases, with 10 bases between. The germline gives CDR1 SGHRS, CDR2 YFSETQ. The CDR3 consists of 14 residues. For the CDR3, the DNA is TGCGCCAGCAGCTTGGATAGACCGCTCTACGAGCAGTACTTC. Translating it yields CASSLDRPLYEQYF.

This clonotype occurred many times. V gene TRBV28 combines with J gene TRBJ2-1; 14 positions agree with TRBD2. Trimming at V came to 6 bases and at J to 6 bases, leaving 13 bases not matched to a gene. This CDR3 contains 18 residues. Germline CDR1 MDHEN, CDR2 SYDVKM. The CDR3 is CASSHPGLAGEDPNEQFF. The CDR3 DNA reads TGTGCCAGCAGCCACCCGGGACTAGCGGGAGAGGACCCCAATGAGCAGTTCTTC.